These 10 T cell receptor beta chains were all obtained from the same sample, sequenced in a study of T-cell reconstitution after alpha-beta-depleted transplantation in children. Unique molecular identifiers were used in preparing the TCRbeta library. In TCRdb, the PCR reads were re-called with MiXCR into one record per CDR3 protein. The sample carries fewer than 400,000 distinct CDR3 sequences, roughly 20% recorded once. Sample: PBMCs from the stem cell graft donor, taken from the stem cell graft. The receptors here all came from a human donor who donated a stem cell graft to a child with acute myeloid leukemia.

The chain recombines TRBV12-3 or TRBV12-4 with TRBJ2-7; a weak D match, TRBD1 (6 bases). The V and J ends lost 10 bases and 5 bases respectively, with 15 bases between them. This CDR3 region has 12 residues. The CDR3 sequence: CAKSGARDEQYF. CDR3 nucleotide sequence: TGTGCCAAATCAGGGGCTCGAGACGAGCAGTACTTC.

This clonotype has only a few counts. The CDR3 DNA reads TGTGCCAGCAGCCAAGTTCGATGGGGACAGTTATGGAGCGGGGAGCTGTTTTTT. This codes for CASSQVRWGQLWSGELFF. V is TRBV13 and J is TRBJ2-2; 7 bases are shared with TRBD1. Per germline, CDR1 PRHDT and CDR2 FYEKMQ (reference sequence). This CDR3 has 18 amino acids. The V gene end was trimmed by 5 bases and the J gene end by 7 bases; junction bases not matched to a gene: 19.

The CDR3 coding sequence is TGCAGCGTTGTCGGCCAAGAGACCCAGTACTTC. This codes for CSVVGQETQYF. V usage is TRBV29-1 and J usage is TRBJ2-5, with D hard to call. This CDR3 region has 11 residues. Germline V gene sequence: CDR1 SQVTM, CDR2 ANQGSEA. Trimming took 4 bases from V and 1 from J, leaving 4 bases between them.

The rearrangement joins TRBV7-2 to TRBJ2-3; 12 nucleotides line up with TRBD2. Germline CDR1 reads SGHTA; CDR2 reads FQGNSA. The CDR3 runs 17 residues. J lost 5 bases, V lost 2 bases, and 8 bases had no gene match. CDR3 DNA: TGTGCCAGCAGCTTACGCAGACTAGCGGGAGTAGGAGATACGCAGTATTTT. Translated, it gives CASSLRRLAGVGDTQYF.

This clonotype was seen only a few times. The CDR3 DNA reads TGCAGTGCTAGGGGCTCGACAGGGGCCCTCGAAAAACTGTTTTTT. Protein: CSARGSTGALEKLFF. The chain carries TRBV20-1 and TRBJ1-4; 8 nucleotides agree with TRBD1. Germline V CDR1 and CDR2: DFQATT, SNEGSKA (reference sequence). V gave up 3 bases and J gave up 8 bases; unmatched junction bases: 11. The CDR3 runs 15 residues.

CDR3 loop: CASNPATGGLETQYF. The CDR3 bases are TGTGCCAGCAACCCGGCGACAGGGGGCCTTGAGACCCAGTACTTC. The chain has TRBV6-1 and TRBJ2-5; 10 bases align to TRBD1. V shed 7 bases and J 5 bases; nucleotides not matched to a gene: 10. CDR1 is MNHNS and CDR2 is SASEGT in the germline V gene. The CDR3 is made up of 15 amino acids.

This clonotype was counted many times. The chain combines TRBV29-1 with TRBJ1-1, with D unresolved. This CDR3 has 12 amino acids. The germline gives CDR1 SQVTM, CDR2 ANQGSEA. V dropped 6 bases and J dropped 1 base, with 9 bases sitting between them. The CDR3 here is CSVLASNTEAFF. The CDR3 DNA sequence: TGCAGCGTACTGGCCTCGAACACTGAAGCTTTCTTT.

This chain connects TRBV12-3 or TRBV12-4 to TRBJ1-5, with D uncertain. The V gene lost 7 bases and the J gene lost 1 base, with 14 bases spanning the gap. This CDR3 has 15 amino acids. CDR3 DNA: TGTGCCAGCACGCCTCCGGGTGGGAGCAATCAGCCCCAGCATTTT. Translated: CASTPPGGSNQPQHF.

There are a few counts of this clonotype. The chain employs TRBV20-1 and TRBJ1-2; D ambiguous. The CDR3 has 12 amino acids. V was cut by 3 bases and J by 3 bases, with 8 bases left in between. Germline CDR1 reads DFQATT; CDR2 reads SNEGSKA (reference sequence). CDR3 in DNA: TGCAGTGCTAGGGGCGAGGACTATGGCTACACCTTC. This gives the protein CSARGEDYGYTF.

In its sample, this clonotype was seen a few times. This rearrangement joins TRBV29-1 to TRBJ2-3; 9 nucleotides align to TRBD2. V lost 6 bases to trimming and J lost 0 bases; unmatched junction nucleotides: 7. Germline-derived CDR1 and CDR2 are SQVTM and ANQGSEA. The CDR3 contains 15 residues. For the CDR3, the DNA is TGCAGCGTCGTCCTAGCGGGATCTAGCACAGATACGCAGTATTTT. This encodes CSVVLAGSSTDTQYF.